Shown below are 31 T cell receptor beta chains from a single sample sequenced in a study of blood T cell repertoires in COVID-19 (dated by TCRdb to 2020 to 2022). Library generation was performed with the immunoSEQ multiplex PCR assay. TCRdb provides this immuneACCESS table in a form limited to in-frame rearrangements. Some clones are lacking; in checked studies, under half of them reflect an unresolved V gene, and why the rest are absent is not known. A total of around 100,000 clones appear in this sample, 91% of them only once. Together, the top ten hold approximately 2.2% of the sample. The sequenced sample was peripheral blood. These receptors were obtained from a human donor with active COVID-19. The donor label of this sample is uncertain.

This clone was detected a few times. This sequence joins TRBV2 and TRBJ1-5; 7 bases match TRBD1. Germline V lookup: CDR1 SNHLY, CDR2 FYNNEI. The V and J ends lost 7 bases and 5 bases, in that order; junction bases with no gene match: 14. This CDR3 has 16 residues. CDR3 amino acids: CASTQDRWGSDQPQHF. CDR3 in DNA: TGTGCCAGCACTCAGGACAGGTGGGGTTCTGATCAGCCCCAGCATTTT.

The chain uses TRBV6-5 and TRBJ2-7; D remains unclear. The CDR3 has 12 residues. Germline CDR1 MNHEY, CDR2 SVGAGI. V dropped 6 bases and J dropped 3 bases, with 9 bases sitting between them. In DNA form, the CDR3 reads TGTGCCAGCAGGGCAGGTGGCTACGAGCAGTACTTC. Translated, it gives CASRAGGYEQYF.

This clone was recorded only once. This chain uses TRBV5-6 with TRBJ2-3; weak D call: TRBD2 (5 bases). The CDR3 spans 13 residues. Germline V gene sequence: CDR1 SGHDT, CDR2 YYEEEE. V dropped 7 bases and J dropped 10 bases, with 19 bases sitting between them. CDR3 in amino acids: CASRFYMSEAQYF. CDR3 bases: TGTGCCAGCCGTTTTTATATGTCGGAGGCGCAGTATTTT.

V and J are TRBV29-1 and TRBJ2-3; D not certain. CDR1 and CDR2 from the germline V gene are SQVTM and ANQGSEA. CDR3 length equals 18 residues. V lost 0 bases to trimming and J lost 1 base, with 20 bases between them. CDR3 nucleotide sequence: TGCAGCGTTGAAGATCTCGCCACTAAGTCCTTCCGCACAGATACGCAGTATTTT. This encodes CSVEDLATKSFRTDTQYF.

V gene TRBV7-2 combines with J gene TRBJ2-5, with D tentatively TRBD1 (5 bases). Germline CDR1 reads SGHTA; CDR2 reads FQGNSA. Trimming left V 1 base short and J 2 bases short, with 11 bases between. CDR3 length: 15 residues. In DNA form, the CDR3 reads TGTGCCAGCAGCTTAGAGGGGCAGTTACAAGAGACCCAGTACTTC. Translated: CASSLEGQLQETQYF.

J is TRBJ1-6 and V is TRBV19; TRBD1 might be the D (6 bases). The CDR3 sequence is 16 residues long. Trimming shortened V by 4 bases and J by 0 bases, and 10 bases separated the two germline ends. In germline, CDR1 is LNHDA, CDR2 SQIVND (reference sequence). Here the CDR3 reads CASSNQGNSYNSPLHF. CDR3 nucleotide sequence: TGTGCCAGTAGTAACCAGGGGAACTCCTATAATTCACCCCTCCACTTT.

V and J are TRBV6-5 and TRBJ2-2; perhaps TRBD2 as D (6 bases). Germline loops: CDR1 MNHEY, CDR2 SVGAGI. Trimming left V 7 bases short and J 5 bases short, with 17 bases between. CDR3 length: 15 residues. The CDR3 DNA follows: TGTGCCAGCAAGGGTCAGGGAGGAGATACCGGGGAGCTGTTTTTT. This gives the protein CASKGQGGDTGELFF.

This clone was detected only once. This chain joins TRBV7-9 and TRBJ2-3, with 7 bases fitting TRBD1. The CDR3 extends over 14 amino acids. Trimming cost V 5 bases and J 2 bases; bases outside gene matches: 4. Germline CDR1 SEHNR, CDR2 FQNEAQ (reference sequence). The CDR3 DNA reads TGTGCCAGCAGCCTGGGACAGACCACAGATACGCAGTATTTT. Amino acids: CASSLGQTTDTQYF.

The CDR3 region has the DNA TGTGCCACCAGCAGAGCAGGGTCAGGGACTGAAAACACCATATATTTT. Its protein is CATSRAGSGTENTIYF. The V call is TRBV15, the J call TRBJ1-3, with a tentative D call TRBD1 (5 bases). This CDR3 comprises 16 residues. From germline, CDR1 is LNHNV and CDR2 YYDKDF (reference sequence). Trimming shortened V by 1 base and J by 6 bases, and 16 bases separated the two germline ends. Drawing the rest from reference TRBV15 and TRBJ1-3, the complete variable domain is DAMVIQNPRYQVTQFGKPVTLSCSQTLNHNVMYWYQQKSSQAPKLLFHYYDKDFNNEADTPDNFQSRRPNTSFCFLDIRSPGLGDTAMYLCATSRAGSGTENTIYFGEGSWLTVV.

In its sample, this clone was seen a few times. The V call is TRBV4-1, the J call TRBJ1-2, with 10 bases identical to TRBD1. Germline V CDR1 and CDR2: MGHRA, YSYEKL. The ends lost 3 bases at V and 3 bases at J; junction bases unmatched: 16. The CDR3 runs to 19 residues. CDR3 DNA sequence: TGCGCCAGCAGCCACAGCTTGGGGACAGGGGACTTCTTGGACTATGGCTACACCTTC. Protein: CASSHSLGTGDFLDYGYTF.

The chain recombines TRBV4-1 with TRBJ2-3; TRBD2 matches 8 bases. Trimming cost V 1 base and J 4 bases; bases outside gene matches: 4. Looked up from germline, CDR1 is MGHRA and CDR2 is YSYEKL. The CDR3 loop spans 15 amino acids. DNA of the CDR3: TGCGCCAGCAGCCAAGCGGGGGGGCAGGCAGATACGCAGTATTTT. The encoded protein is CASSQAGGQADTQYF.

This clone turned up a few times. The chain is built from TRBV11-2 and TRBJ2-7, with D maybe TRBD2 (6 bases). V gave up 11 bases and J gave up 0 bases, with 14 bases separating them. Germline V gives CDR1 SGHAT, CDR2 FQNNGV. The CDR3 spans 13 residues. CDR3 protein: CAGRRGSSYEQYF. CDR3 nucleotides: TGTGCCGGGAGGAGGGGTAGCTCCTACGAGCAGTACTTC.

Here the CDR3 reads CASSIMDRAVDEQFF. Here the CDR3 DNA reads TGTGCCAGTAGTATTATGGACAGGGCGGTCGATGAGCAGTTCTTC. The V gene is TRBV19, the J gene TRBJ2-1, with 8 bases that match TRBD1. Germline V gives CDR1 LNHDA, CDR2 SQIVND (reference sequence). Trimming took 3 bases from V and 8 from J; bases not matched to a gene: 9. The length of the CDR3 is 15 residues. Full variable domain (remainder filled in from reference TRBV19 and TRBJ2-1): DGGITQSPKYLFRKEGQNVTLSCEQNLNHDAMYWYRQDPGQGLRLIYYSQIVNDFQKGDIAEGYSVSREKKESFPLTVTSAQKNPTAFYLCASSIMDRAVDEQFFGPGTRLTVL.

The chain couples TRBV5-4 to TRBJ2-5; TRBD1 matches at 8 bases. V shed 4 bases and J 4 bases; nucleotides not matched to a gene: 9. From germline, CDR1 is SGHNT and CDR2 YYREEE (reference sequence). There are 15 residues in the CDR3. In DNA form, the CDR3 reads TGTGCCAGCAGCCAACCAGGCGACAGGGGAGAGACCCAGTACTTC. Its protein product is CASSQPGDRGETQYF.

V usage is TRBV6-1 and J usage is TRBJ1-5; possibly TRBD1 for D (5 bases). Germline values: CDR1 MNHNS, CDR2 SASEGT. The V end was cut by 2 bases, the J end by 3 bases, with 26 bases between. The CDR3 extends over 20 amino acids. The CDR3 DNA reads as TGTGCCAGCAGTGAAATGTTTCCGCCCATGACAGATGTTAACAATCAGCCCCAGCATTTT. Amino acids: CASSEMFPPMTDVNNQPQHF.

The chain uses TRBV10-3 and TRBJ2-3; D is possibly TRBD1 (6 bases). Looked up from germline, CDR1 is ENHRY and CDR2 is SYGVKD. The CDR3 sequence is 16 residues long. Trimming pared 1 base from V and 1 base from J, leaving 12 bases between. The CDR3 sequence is CAISELSGARTDTQYF. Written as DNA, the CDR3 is TGTGCCATCAGTGAGTTGTCAGGGGCCCGCACAGATACGCAGTATTTT.

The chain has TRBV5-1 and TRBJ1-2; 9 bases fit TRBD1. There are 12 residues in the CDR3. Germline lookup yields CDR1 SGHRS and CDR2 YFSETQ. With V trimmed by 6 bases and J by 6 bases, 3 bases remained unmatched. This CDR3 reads CASTRDRDGYTF. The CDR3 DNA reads TGCGCCAGCACCCGGGACAGGGATGGCTACACCTTC.

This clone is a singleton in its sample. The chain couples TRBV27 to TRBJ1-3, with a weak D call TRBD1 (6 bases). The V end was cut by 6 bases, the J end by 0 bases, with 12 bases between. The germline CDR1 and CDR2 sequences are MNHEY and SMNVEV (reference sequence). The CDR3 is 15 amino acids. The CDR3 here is CASSPDSFSGNTIYF. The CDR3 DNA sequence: TGTGCCAGCAGCCCGGACAGTTTCTCTGGAAACACCATATATTTT.

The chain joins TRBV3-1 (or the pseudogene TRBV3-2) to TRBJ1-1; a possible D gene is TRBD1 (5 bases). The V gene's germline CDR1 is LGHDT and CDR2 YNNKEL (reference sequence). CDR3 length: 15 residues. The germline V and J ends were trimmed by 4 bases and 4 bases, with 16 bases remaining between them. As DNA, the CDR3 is TGTGCCAGCAGCCCGCCTCCGGGACTTTTCACTGAAGCTTTCTTT. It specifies CASSPPPGLFTEAFF.

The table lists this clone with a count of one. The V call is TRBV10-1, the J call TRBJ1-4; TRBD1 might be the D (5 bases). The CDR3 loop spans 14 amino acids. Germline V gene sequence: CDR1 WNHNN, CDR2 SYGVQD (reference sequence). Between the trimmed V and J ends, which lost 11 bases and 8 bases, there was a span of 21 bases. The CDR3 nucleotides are TGCGCCCCACAGCACGGGGGGACGGAGGAAAAACTGTTTTTT. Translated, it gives CAPQHGGTEEKLFF.

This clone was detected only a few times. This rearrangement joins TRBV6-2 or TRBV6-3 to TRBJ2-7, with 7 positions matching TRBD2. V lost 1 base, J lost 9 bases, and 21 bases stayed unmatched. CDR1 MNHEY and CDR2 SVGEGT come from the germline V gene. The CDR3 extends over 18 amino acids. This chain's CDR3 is CASSYLKGEDRLRTRQYF. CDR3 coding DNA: TGTGCCAGCAGTTACTTAAAGGGCGAGGACCGTTTGAGGACTAGGCAGTACTTC.

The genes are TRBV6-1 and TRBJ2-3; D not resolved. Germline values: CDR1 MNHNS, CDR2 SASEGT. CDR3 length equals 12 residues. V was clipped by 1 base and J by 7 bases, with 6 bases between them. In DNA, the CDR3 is TGTGCCAGCAGTGAAGTTGGGCATACGCAGTATTTT. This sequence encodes CASSEVGHTQYF.

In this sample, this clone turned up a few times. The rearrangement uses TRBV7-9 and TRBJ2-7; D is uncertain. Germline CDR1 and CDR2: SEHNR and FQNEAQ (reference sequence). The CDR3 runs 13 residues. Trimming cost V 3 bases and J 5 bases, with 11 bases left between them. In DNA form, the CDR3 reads TGTGCCAGCAGCTTTGCGGCGGTTGACGAGCAGTACTTC. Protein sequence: CASSFAAVDEQYF.

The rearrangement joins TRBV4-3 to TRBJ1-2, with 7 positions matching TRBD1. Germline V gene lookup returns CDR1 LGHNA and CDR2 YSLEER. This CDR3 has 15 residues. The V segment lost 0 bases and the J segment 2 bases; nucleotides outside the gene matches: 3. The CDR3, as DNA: TGCGCCAGCAGCCAAGAGGGCAGGGGGAACTATGGCTACACCTTC. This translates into CASSQEGRGNYGYTF.

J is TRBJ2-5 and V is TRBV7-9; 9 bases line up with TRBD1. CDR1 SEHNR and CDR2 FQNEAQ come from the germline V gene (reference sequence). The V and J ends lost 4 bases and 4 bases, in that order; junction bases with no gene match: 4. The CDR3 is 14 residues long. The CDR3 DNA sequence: TGTGCCAGCAGCTCGACAGGGGGGCCAGAGACCCAGTACTTC. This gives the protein CASSSTGGPETQYF.

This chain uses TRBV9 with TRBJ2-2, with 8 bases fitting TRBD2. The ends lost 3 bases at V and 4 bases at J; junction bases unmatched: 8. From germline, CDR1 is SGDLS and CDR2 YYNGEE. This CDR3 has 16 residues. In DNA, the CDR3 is TGTGCCAGCAGCGCTCCCCGGGGGGGGAGCACCGGGGAGCTGTTTTTT. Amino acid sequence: CASSAPRGGSTGELFF.

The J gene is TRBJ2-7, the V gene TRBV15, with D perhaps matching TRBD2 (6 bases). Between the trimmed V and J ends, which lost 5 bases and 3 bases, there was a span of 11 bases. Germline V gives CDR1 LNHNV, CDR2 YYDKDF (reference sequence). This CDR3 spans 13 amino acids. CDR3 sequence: CATSGGFNYEQYF. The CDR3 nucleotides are TGTGCCACCAGCGGGGGGTTTAACTACGAGCAGTACTTC.

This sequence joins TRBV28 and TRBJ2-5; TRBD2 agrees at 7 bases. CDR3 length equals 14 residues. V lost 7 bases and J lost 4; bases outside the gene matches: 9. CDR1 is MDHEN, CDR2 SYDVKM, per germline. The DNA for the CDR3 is TGTGCCAGCACTCCAGGTACTAGCGCAGAGACCCAGTACTTC. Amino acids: CASTPGTSAETQYF. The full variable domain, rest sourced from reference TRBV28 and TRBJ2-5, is DVKVTQSSRYLVKRTGEKVFLECVQDMDHENMFWYRQDPGLGLRLIYFSYDVKMKEKGDIPEGYSVSREKKERFSLILESASTNQTSMYLCASTPGTSAETQYFGPGTRLLVL.

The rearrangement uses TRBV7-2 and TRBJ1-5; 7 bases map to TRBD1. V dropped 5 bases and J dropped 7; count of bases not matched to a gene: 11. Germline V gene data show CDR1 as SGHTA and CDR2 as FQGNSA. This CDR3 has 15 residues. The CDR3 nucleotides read TGTGCCAGCAGCGTAGAACAGGGGCCTGAGCAGCCCCAGCATTTT. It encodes CASSVEQGPEQPQHF.

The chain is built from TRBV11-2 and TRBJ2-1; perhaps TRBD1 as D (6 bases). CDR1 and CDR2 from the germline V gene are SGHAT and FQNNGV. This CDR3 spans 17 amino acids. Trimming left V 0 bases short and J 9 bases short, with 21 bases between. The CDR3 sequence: CASSLDAARARGGEQFF. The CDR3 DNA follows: TGTGCCAGCAGCTTAGACGCAGCGAGGGCTAGAGGGGGTGAGCAGTTCTTC.

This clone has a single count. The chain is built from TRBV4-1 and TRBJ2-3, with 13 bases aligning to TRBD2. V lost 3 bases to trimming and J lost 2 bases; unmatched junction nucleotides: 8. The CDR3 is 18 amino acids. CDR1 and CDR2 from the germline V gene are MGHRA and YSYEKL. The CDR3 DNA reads TGCGCCAGCAGCCACCCGGGACTAGCGGGGACTTTCACAGATACGCAGTATTTT. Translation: CASSHPGLAGTFTDTQYF.